The rows below give T cell receptor beta chains drawn from one sample of a study of T cells expressing NK-cell markers. From its re-call of the 5' RACE reads, TCRdb lists each CDR3 protein once, without DNA. The listing records 450,000 to 600,000 distinct CDR3 sequences. The source material was blood T cells: a sorted CD56 or NKG2C T cell subset, CD4+ or CD8+ T cells, or bulk PBMC T cells (not recorded which). The receptor set was obtained from a man younger than 30 in good health. CDR3s include the opening cysteine and the closing phenylalanine or tryptophan.

TRBV14,TRBJ2-1,CASSQLVSSSYNEQFF
TRBV28,TRBJ2-4,CASSSPGQGKSFAKNIQYF
TRBV5-5,TRBJ1-2,CASSLASDFYGYTF
TRBV6-1,TRBJ1-6,CASRSEQGIAPLHF
TRBV7-7,TRBJ2-1,CASSLLGTNEQFF
TRBV20-1,TRBJ2-3,CSARDFGTGPTDTQYF
TRBV5-1,TRBJ2-5,CASSLGNRGLLQETQYF
TRBV12-3/TRBV12-4,TRBJ2-1,CASSPGLAGSEFF
TRBV6-2/TRBV6-3,TRBJ2-5,CASRRGQGNQETQYF
TRBV27,TRBJ2-2,CASASPGTSTGELFF
TRBV4-3,TRBJ2-2,CASSTPSGRGTGELFF
TRBV12-3/TRBV12-4,TRBJ2-3,CASSASYADTQYF
TRBV20-1,TRBJ2-1,CSARDPLTSGAYNEQFF
TRBV7-6,TRBJ2-1,CASSTEEREGLREQFF
TRBV12-3/TRBV12-4,TRBJ1-4,CASSLYPFSAGTTNEKLFF
TRBV18,TRBJ2-7,CASSPLAGGNYEQYF
TRBV9,TRBJ1-5,CASSGPGQVNQPQHF
TRBV28,TRBJ2-1,CASSPYRVALDEQFF
TRBV7-2,TRBJ2-5,CASSLVEGATVGGTQYF
TRBV3-1,TRBJ2-5,CASSLVKRETQYF
TRBV20-1,TRBJ2-3,CSARGSQLTDTQYF
TRBV16,TRBJ2-1,CASSQFHNEQFF
TRBV25-1,TRBJ2-7,CASSDFKKRTYEQYF
TRBV5-1,TRBJ2-1,CASSLVGFLAGEQFF
TRBV29-1,TRBJ2-7,CSAARGLTRDEQYF
TRBV21-1,TRBJ2-7,CASSNGLAVYEQYF
TRBV29-1,TRBJ2-5,CSVEEEHRETQYF
TRBV9,TRBJ2-2,CASSLGRESSNTGELFF
TRBV10-3,TRBJ2-7,CAISSGNSYEQYF
TRBV5-4,TRBJ2-5,CAGSKAQDLETQYF
TRBV6-1,TRBJ1-2,CASRDLQGAWGYTF
TRBV20-1,TRBJ2-7,CSARSRVHEQYF
TRBV4-2,TRBJ2-2,CASSQVVLAGPNTGELFF
TRBV15,TRBJ2-1,CATSRDLGGQFF
TRBV15,TRBJ2-1,CATSRDMGMEGEQFF
TRBV29-1,TRBJ2-5,CSAGGGSRQGLSETQYF
TRBV6-1,TRBJ2-4,CASSEFAGAKNIQYF